A single sample is the source of the 4 T cell receptor beta chains below, sequenced in a study of glioma-infiltrating T cells after dendritic cell vaccination. Time point: after dendritic cell vaccination, including at tumor progression/relapse. Method: immunoSEQ multiplex PCR; TCRdb's copy keeps in-frame clones and lacks some. This table has over 90,000 clones, approximately 80% appearing once. The starting material was blood, obtained after dendritic cell vaccination. The receptors here all came from a human donor with glioblastoma.

This chain links TRBV28 with TRBJ1-1; 7 bases are shared with TRBD1. CDR3 length equals 15 residues. With 5 bases clipped from V and 1 base from J, the junction kept 7 bases outside the gene matches. Germline lookup yields CDR1 MDHEN and CDR2 SYDVKM. The CDR3 DNA reads TGTGCCAGCAGTCTTATGACAGGGCGGAACACTGAAGCTTTCTTT. It translates to CASSLMTGRNTEAFF.

The chain employs TRBV28 and TRBJ1-5; weak D call: TRBD1 (5 bases). The CDR3 sequence is 15 residues long. V was trimmed by 5 bases and J by 2 bases, leaving 13 bases between them. From germline, CDR1 is MDHEN and CDR2 SYDVKM. CDR3 sequence reads: CASSRQWEGNQPQHF. DNA for the CDR3: TGTGCCAGCAGTAGACAGTGGGAGGGCAATCAGCCCCAGCATTTT.

The chain recombines TRBV27 with TRBJ2-3; D unresolved. The germline V gene has CDR1 MNHEY and CDR2 SMNVEV (reference sequence). Trimming removed 6 bases at V and 5 bases at J, with 21 bases between. The CDR3 runs 16 residues. This chain's CDR3 is CASRPTTLSSGDTQYF. The CDR3 DNA reads TGTGCCAGCAGGCCTACCACGCTCTCGAGTGGAGATACGCAGTATTTT.

The V gene is TRBV5-6, the J gene TRBJ2-7, with TRBD2 identical over 9 bases. The CDR3 is 15 amino acids. Trimming at V came to 1 base and at J to 2 bases, leaving 4 bases not matched to a gene. The germline CDR1 and CDR2 sequences are SGHDT and YYEEEE. CDR3 residues: CASSLSTSGTYEQYF. CDR3 bases: TGTGCCAGCAGCTTGTCGACTAGCGGAACCTACGAGCAGTACTTC.